This T cell receptor (beta chain) was identified during a study of CD8 T cells in ankylosing spondylitis. Study-wide results and limits: Roughly eight highly homologous variants formed a TCR beta motif that appeared characteristic of ankylosing spondylitis blood. In peripheral blood, disease-linked CD8+ clones occurred at relatively low frequencies.

Each TCR beta library was made by quantitative 5'-RACE that incorporated molecular barcodes. TCRdb reanalysed the 5' RACE reads using MiXCR and keeps one entry per CDR3 protein. The sample holds about 200,000 distinct CDR3 sequences, 9.5% to 15% seen once. Worth noting for this clonotype: Its antigen is as yet unknown.

The clonotype comes from a male donor with ankylosing spondylitis or in good health (not recorded which). The sequenced sample consisted of blood, either unsorted or a sorted T cell fraction (not recorded which).

The CDR3, as DNA: TGCAGCGTTGAAGCGGAGGGGGGGGATCAGCCCCAGCATTTT. Translating it yields CSVEAEGGDQPQHF. J is TRBJ1-5 and V is TRBV29-1; possibly TRBD1 for D (6 bases). The CDR3 consists of 14 residues. V lost 1 base, J lost 5 bases, and 12 bases lay in between. Germline values: CDR1 SQVTM, CDR2 ANQGSEA.